What follows describes a single T cell receptor (beta chain). The CDR3 runs to 13 residues. In germline, CDR1 is MNHEY, CDR2 SVGAGI. The V end was cut by 6 bases, the J end by 2 bases, with 10 bases between. This entry comes from a study of blood T cell repertoires in COVID-19. As for the study in general: The United States, Italy and Spain supplied acute and convalescent COVID-19 samples. Nucleic acid was either cDNA or gDNA, and it came from T cells, B-cell-depleted T cells, or PBMCs.

Per the authors' pipeline: How many nucleated cells were present was estimated from reference gene primer amplification. Assay used: immunoSEQ multiplex PCR; TCRdb lists only in-frame clones, some missing. For V, J and clone size, that table is used; D and trimming come from the DNA. Of some 240,000 clones in the sample, around three quarters were seen once. J is TRBJ1-1 and V is TRBV6-5; D gene unclear. Sequencing was performed on peripheral blood. This receptor was obtained from a woman between 65 and 79 years old with acute or convalescent COVID-19. Written as DNA, the CDR3 is TGTGCCAGCAGAAACAGAGAAAACACTGAAGCTTTCTTT. Translation: CASRNRENTEAFF.